Sequencing of this T cell receptor (beta chain) was carried out in a study of T cell repertoires in cytomegalovirus infection. Study details: CMV infection and matching HLA type were both indicated by public TCR beta signatures.

TCRdb called the reads again in MiXCR, with one record for every CDR3 protein. The repertoire consists of roughly 180,000 distinct CDR3 sequences, with about 20% occurring once and the leading ten covering roughly 25%. This CDR3 contains 15 residues. Per the germline V gene, CDR1 is SGHTA and CDR2 is FQGNSA. V lost 5 bases and J 5 bases, leaving 17 bases between the germline ends. Turning to this clonotype: What it binds is unknown.

Study findings and constraints: HLA-C-restricted CMV-specific TCR beta clonotypes prevailed in the ex vivo response. Identification of carriers of CMV plus the relevant HLA was achieved through cumulative public TCR beta family frequency.

The clonotype comes from a human donor in good health (CMV status not recorded). Some clones in this sample may be carry-over from other donors' samples. Here the sequenced sample was CD8+ T cells from cultured PBMCs, taken from culture after CMV antigen stimulation. The chain joins TRBV7-2 to TRBJ2-3; D might be TRBD2 (6 bases). As DNA, the CDR3 is TGTGCCAGCAGCCCGGACCTAGCGCTGGGAGATACGCAGTATTTT. Protein: CASSPDLALGDTQYF. The variable domain in full, with the rest retrieved from reference TRBV7-2 and TRBJ2-3, is GAGVSQSPSNKVTEKGKDVELRCDPISGHTALYWYRQSLGQGLEFLIYFQGNSAPDKSGLPSDRFSAERTGGSVSTLTIQRTQQEDSAVYLCASSPDLALGDTQYFGPGTRLTVL.